Listed below are T cell receptor beta chains from one sample, sequenced in a study of OX40 agonist ivuxolimab in advanced cancers. TCRdb keeps only in-frame clones here, not all; method: immunoSEQ multiplex PCR. This sample has roughly 60,000 clones, with roughly 86% found just once. The specimen comprised CD4+ or CD8+ T cells sorted from blood, sampled in a trial of the OX40 agonist ivuxolimab. The receptor set was obtained from an adult with an advanced solid tumor such as melanoma, head and neck, liver or kidney cancer. CDR3s include the opening cysteine and the closing phenylalanine or tryptophan. Each record gives: V gene, clone size, D gene, J gene, CDR3 protein, CDR3 DNA. D genes are given only for firm matches. Not all rows give a size; the values are once, few, many and, for expanded clones, a class.

>TRBV6-5|NA|TRBD1|TRBJ1-3
CASSLTGAGNTIYF
TGTGCCAGCAGCCTCACAGGGGCTGGAAACACCATATATTTT
>TRBV29-1|NA|NA|TRBJ2-7
CSVGSSYEQYF
TGCAGCGTGGGTAGCTCCTACGAGCAGTACTTC
>TRBV7-2|NA|TRBD2|TRBJ2-7
CASSLVAGAYEQYF
TGTGCCAGCAGCTTAGTAGCGGGGGCCTACGAGCAGTACTTC
>TRBV5-1|NA|NA|TRBJ2-3
CASTPGSSSTDTQYF
TGCGCCAGCACACCGGGTTCTTCAAGCACAGATACGCAGTATTTT
>TRBV5-5|NA|NA|TRBJ2-7
CASIPGRAPYEQYF
TGTGCCAGCATACCTGGCAGGGCGCCCTACGAGCAGTACTTC
>TRBV19|NA|NA|TRBJ2-6
CASRGPSSGANVLTF
TGTGCCAGCAGGGGCCCCAGCTCTGGGGCCAACGTCCTGACTTTC
>TRBV7-3|NA|NA|TRBJ2-5
CASSLSTGGIETQYF
TGTGCCAGCAGCTTAAGTACAGGAGGGATAGAGACCCAGTACTTC
>TRBV19|NA|NA|TRBJ1-3
CASSPEDSGNTIYF
TGTGCCAGTAGTCCAGAGGACAGTGGAAACACCATATATTTT
>TRBV7-8|NA|NA|TRBJ2-5
CASSLRAGQETQYF
TGTGCCAGCAGCTTAAGGGCCGGCCAAGAGACCCAGTACTTC
>TRBV28|NA|TRBD1|TRBJ1-1
CASSPAQGWAEAFF
TGTGCCAGCAGCCCCGCACAGGGGTGGGCTGAAGCTTTCTTT
>TRBV5-6|NA|NA|TRBJ2-5
CASSYSQGPEYF
TGTGCCAGCAGCTACTCACAGGGCCCGGAGTACTTC
>TRBV7-3|once|TRBD2|TRBJ2-5
CASASGPQETQYF
TGTGCCTCGGCTAGCGGCCCACAAGAGACCCAGTACTTC
>TRBV7-2|NA|NA|TRBJ2-7
CASSLVGGLGPSSYEQYF
TGTGCCAGCAGCTTAGTAGGGGGGTTGGGGCCGAGCTCCTACGAGCAGTACTTC
>TRBV27|NA|NA|TRBJ2-1
CASSPTGWPYNEQFF
TGTGCCAGCAGCCCTACGGGGTGGCCCTACAATGAGCAGTTCTTC
>TRBV18|NA|NA|TRBJ1-2
CASSPPGGDYGYTF
TGTGCCAGCTCACCGCCGGGGGGCGACTATGGCTACACCTTC
>TRBV7-9|few|NA|TRBJ2-2
CASSLDSYSTGELFF
TGTGCCAGCAGCCTCGACTCCTATAGCACCGGGGAGCTGTTTTTT
>TRBV6-5|NA|TRBD1|TRBJ2-7
CASRWTGTSYEQYF
TGTGCCAGCAGGTGGACAGGAACCTCCTACGAGCAGTACTTC
>TRBV9|once|NA|TRBJ2-1
CASSVQGSGNEQFF
TGTGCCAGCAGCGTACAGGGGTCGGGCAATGAGCAGTTCTTC
>TRBV4-1|NA|NA|TRBJ1-4
CASSQDDGRAGLKLFF
TGCGCCAGCAGCCAAGATGATGGCAGAGCCGGTTTGAAACTGTTTTTT
>TRBV6-5|NA|TRBD2|TRBJ2-1
CASSVTSGLINEQFF
TGTGCCAGCAGCGTCACTAGCGGGCTGATCAATGAGCAGTTCTTC
>TRBV28|NA|TRBD1|TRBJ2-5
CVAGQGRQETQYF
TGTGTCGCCGGACAGGGGCGTCAAGAGACCCAGTACTTC
>TRBV5-1|once|TRBD2|TRBJ2-5
CASRGDRGETQYF
TGCGCCAGCCGGGGGGACCGAGGAGAGACCCAGTACTTC
>TRBV10-3|NA|TRBD1|TRBJ2-6
CAISEPPGQAFSGANVLTF
TGTGCCATCAGTGAGCCGCCGGGACAGGCCTTCTCTGGGGCCAACGTCCTGACTTTC
>TRBV2|NA|NA|TRBJ1-3
CASSQIPAGNTIYF
TGTGCCAGCAGCCAGATTCCAGCTGGAAACACCATATATTTT
>TRBV4-3|NA|TRBD2|TRBJ2-4
CASSQDRAQRGSAKNIQYF
TGCGCCAGCAGCCAAGACAGGGCCCAGCGGGGGTCGGCCAAAAACATTCAGTACTTC
>TRBV19|NA|NA|TRBJ2-5
CASSIRVDQETQYF
TGTGCCAGTAGTATACGGGTAGACCAAGAGACCCAGTACTTC
>TRBV4-1|NA|NA|TRBJ1-5
CASSQPGRAGGNQPQHF
TGCGCCAGCAGCCAACCCGGCCGGGCAGGGGGCAATCAGCCCCAGCATTTT
>TRBV27|NA|NA|TRBJ2-2
CASRWMTGTGELFF
TGTGCCAGCAGATGGATGACGGGGACCGGGGAGCTGTTTTTT
>TRBV11-2|NA|NA|TRBJ1-2
CASSTGRYYGYTF
TGTGCCAGCAGCACGGGACGCTACTATGGCTACACCTTC
>TRBV5-1|NA|NA|TRBJ1-3
CASSSDPDSGNTIYF
TGCGCCAGCAGCTCTGACCCTGACTCTGGAAACACCATATATTTT
>TRBV30|NA|NA|TRBJ2-3
CAWKGGGGTDTQYF
TGTGCCTGGAAGGGGGGCGGGGGCACAGATACGCAGTATTTT
>TRBV7-9|NA|TRBD1|TRBJ2-5
CASTTGTVQETQYF
TGTGCCAGCACCACCGGGACAGTCCAAGAGACCCAGTACTTC
>TRBV19|once|NA|TRBJ2-2
CASSIRTDGAGELFF
TGTGCCAGTAGTATTCGCACAGATGGCGCCGGGGAGCTGTTTTTT
>TRBV18|NA|NA|TRBJ1-3
CASSPTGTALANTIYF
TGTGCCAGCTCACCAACCGGGACGGCCCTGGCAAACACCATATATTTT
>TRBV30|NA|NA|TRBJ2-7
CAWKSGVRRYIDYEQYF
TGTGCCTGGAAGTCGGGAGTACGACGGTACATAGACTACGAGCAGTACTTC
>TRBV9|NA|NA|TRBJ1-6
CASSVVGNSGSPLHF
TGTGCCAGCAGCGTAGTAGGGAATTCGGGTTCACCCCTCCACTTT
>TRBV21-1|NA|NA|TRBJ2-5
CASTGRGPKHQETQYF
TGTGCCAGCACGGGCCGTGGGCCAAAGCACCAAGAGACCCAGTACTTC
>TRBV30|NA|NA|TRBJ2-7
CAWSRQSGYEQYF
TGTGCCTGGAGTCGACAGAGCGGCTACGAGCAGTACTTC
>TRBV7-9|NA|NA|TRBJ1-1
CASSATSGVAEAFF
TGTGCCAGCAGCGCAACATCTGGGGTCGCTGAAGCTTTCTTT
>TRBV4-2|NA|NA|TRBJ2-3
CASKATGTDTQYF
TGTGCCAGCAAAGCCACAGGGACAGATACGCAGTATTTT
>TRBV10-3|few|NA|TRBJ1-5
CAISALEDQPQHF
TGTGCCATCAGTGCTCTAGAGGATCAGCCCCAGCATTTT